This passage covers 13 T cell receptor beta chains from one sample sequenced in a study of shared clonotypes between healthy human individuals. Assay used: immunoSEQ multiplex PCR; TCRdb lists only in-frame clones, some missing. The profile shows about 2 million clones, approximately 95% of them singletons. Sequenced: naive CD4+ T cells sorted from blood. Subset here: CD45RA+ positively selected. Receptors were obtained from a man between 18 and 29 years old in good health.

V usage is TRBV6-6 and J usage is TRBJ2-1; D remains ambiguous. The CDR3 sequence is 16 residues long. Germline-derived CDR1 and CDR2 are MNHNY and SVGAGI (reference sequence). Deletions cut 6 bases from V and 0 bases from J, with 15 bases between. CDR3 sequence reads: CASSRVSPISYNEQFF. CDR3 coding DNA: TGTGCCAGCAGCAGAGTGAGCCCTATCTCCTACAATGAGCAGTTCTTC.

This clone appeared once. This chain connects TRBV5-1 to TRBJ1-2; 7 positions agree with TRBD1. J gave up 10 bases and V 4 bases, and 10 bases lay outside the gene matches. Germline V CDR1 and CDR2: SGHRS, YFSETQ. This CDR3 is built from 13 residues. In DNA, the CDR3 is TGCGCCAGCAGCGTAGGACAGGTGAATTCCTACACCTTC. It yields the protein CASSVGQVNSYTF.

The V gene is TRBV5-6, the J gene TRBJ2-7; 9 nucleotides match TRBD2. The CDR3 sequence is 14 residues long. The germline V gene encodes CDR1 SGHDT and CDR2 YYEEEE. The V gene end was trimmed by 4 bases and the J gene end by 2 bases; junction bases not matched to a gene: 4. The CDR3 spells CASSQSGGTYEQYF. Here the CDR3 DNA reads TGTGCCAGCAGCCAAAGCGGGGGGACCTACGAGCAGTACTTC.

The DNA for the CDR3 is TGTGCCAGCAGTTTATCGGGCAGGGGGGAGACCCAGTACTTC. Translated: CASSLSGRGETQYF. The chain has TRBV28 and TRBJ2-5, with 7 bases identical to TRBD1. V dropped 1 base and J dropped 5; count of bases not matched to a gene: 4. The CDR3 sequence is 14 residues long. The V gene's germline CDR1 is MDHEN and CDR2 SYDVKM.

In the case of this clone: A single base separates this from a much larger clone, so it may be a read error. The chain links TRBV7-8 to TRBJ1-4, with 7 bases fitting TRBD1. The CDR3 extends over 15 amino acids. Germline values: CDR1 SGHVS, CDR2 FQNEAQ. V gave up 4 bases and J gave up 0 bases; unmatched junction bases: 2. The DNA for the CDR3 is TGTGCCAGCAGCTCCGGACAGGCAACTAATGAAAAACTGTTTTTT. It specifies CASSSGQATNEKLFF.

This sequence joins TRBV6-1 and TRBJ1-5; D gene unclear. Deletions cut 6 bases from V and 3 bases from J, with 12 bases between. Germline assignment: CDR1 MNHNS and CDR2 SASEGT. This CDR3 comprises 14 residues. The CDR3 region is CASSTPGINQPQHF. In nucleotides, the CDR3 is TGTGCCAGCAGCACCCCCGGCATCAATCAGCCCCAGCATTTT.

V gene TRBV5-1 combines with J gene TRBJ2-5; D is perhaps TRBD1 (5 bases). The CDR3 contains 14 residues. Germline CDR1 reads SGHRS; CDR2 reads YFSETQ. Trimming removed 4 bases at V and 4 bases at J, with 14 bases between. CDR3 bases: TGCGCCAGCAGCCAGGGCGGTCTTGGAGAGACCCAGTACTTC. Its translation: CASSQGGLGETQYF.

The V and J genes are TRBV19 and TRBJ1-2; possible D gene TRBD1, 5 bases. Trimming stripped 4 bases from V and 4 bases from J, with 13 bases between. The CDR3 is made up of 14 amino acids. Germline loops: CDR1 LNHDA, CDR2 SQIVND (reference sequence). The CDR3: CASSKGTITYGYTF. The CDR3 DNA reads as TGTGCCAGTAGTAAGGGGACGATTACCTATGGCTACACCTTC.

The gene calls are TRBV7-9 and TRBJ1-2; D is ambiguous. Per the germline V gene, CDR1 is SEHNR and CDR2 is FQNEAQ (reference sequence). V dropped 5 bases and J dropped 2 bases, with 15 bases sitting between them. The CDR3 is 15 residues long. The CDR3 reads CASSRGDGENYGYTF. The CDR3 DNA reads TGTGCCAGCAGCCGTGGAGACGGGGAAAACTATGGCTACACCTTC. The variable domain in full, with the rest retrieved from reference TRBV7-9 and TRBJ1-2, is DTGVSQNPRHKITKRGQNVTFRCDPISEHNRLYWYRQTLGQGPEFLTYFQNEAQLEKSRLLSDRFSAERPKGSFSTLEIQRTEQGDSAMYLCASSRGDGENYGYTFGSGTRLTVV.

The CDR3 nucleotides are TGCAGCGTTGAAGGAGTTCGGGAGACCCAGTACTTC. This encodes CSVEGVRETQYF. V is TRBV29-1 and J is TRBJ2-5; D is unresolved. The CDR3 length is 12 residues. CDR1 SQVTM and CDR2 ANQGSEA come from the germline V gene. The ends were cut back, 1 base at V and 5 bases at J, with 8 bases in the middle. Complete variable domain (other parts from reference TRBV29-1 and TRBJ2-5): SAVISQKPSRDICQRGTSLTIQCQVDSQVTMMFWYRQQPGQSLTLIATANQGSEATYESGFVIDKFPISRPNLTFSTLTVSNMSPEDSSIYLCSVEGVRETQYFGPGTRLLVL.

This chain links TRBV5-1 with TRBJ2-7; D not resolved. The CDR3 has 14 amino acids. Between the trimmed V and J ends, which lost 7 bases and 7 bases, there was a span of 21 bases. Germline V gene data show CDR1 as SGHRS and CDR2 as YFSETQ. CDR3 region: CASGPEGSSREQYF. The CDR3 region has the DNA TGCGCCAGCGGCCCCGAAGGCTCCTCGCGGGAGCAGTACTTC. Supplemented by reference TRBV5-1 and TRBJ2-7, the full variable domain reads KAGVTQTPRYLIKTRGQQVTLSCSPISGHRSVSWYQQTPGQGLQFLFEYFSETQRNKGNFPGRFSGRQFSNSRSEMNVSTLELGDSALYLCASGPEGSSREQYFGPGTRLTVT.

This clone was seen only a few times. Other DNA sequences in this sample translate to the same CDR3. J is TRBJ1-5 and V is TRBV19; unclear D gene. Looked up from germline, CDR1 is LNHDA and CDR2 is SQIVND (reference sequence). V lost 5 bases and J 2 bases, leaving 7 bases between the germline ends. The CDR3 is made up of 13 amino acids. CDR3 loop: CASSPRGNQPQHF. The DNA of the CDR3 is TGTGCCAGTAGTCCTAGGGGCAATCAGCCCCAGCATTTT. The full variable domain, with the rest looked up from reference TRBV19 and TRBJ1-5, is DGGITQSPKYLFRKEGQNVTLSCEQNLNHDAMYWYRQDPGQGLRLIYYSQIVNDFQKGDIAEGYSVSREKKESFPLTVTSAQKNPTAFYLCASSPRGNQPQHFGDGTRLSIL.

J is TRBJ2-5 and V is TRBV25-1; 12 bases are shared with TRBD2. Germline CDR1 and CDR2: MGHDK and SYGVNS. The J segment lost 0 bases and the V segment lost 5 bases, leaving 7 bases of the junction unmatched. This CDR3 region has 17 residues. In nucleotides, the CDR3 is TGTGCCAGCAGTCCTCGGACTAGCGGGAATCACCAAGAGACCCAGTACTTC. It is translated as CASSPRTSGNHQETQYF.